These 11 T cell receptor beta chains originate from one sample sequenced in a study of Ad26.COV2.S vaccination and SARS-CoV-2 variants. Treatment defined: 19 received Ad26.COV2.S at low or high dose, single or two shots; roughly 5 received placebo; per-sample allocation not given. Material that was analyzed had been drawn on day 63 after the first vaccine or placebo injection. The repertoire was sequenced with immunoSEQ multiplex PCR; TCRdb's copy has only in-frame clones and lacks some. The table shows about 410,000 clones, with approximately 91% occurring only once. The sample was peripheral blood, taken in a trial of Ad26.COV2.S vaccine versus placebo. The source of these receptors is a person aged 18 to 59 who received the Ad26.COV2.S COVID-19 vaccine or a placebo.

This clone was counted once. This sequence joins TRBV18 and TRBJ1-2; D is uncertain. The CDR3 covers 9 residues. Germline CDR1 is KGHSH and CDR2 is LQKENI. Between the trimmed V and J ends, which lost 8 bases and 8 bases, there was a span of 6 bases. CDR3 amino acids: CASPSGYTF. The CDR3 DNA is TGTGCCAGCCCGAGCGGCTACACCTTC.

This sequence joins TRBV18 and TRBJ1-4; D uncertain. Germline values: CDR1 KGHSH, CDR2 LQKENI. Trimming stripped 6 bases from V and 3 bases from J, with 17 bases between. The CDR3 consists of 16 residues. The CDR3 coding sequence is TGTGCCAGCTCCCCCAACCTGGGAGGTTCTAATGAAAAACTGTTTTTT. This sequence encodes CASSPNLGGSNEKLFF. The full variable domain, in which reference TRBV18 and TRBJ1-4 provide the parts outside the CDR3, is NAGVMQNPRHLVRRRGQEARLRCSPMKGHSHVYWYRQLPEEGLKFMVYLQKENIIDESGMPKERFSAEFPKEGPSILRIQQVVRGDSAAYFCASSPNLGGSNEKLFFGSGTQLSVL.

A note on this clone: This sample also contains other DNA sequences that code for the same CDR3. V and J are TRBV6-5 and TRBJ1-3; D gene ambiguous. CDR1 and CDR2 (germline): MNHEY, SVGAGI. This CDR3 spans 13 amino acids. Deletions cut 6 bases from V and 4 bases from J, with 10 bases between. The chain's CDR3 is CASRRSSGNTIYF. The DNA of the CDR3 is TGTGCCAGCAGGAGGAGTTCCGGAAACACCATATATTTT.

V is TRBV28 and J is TRBJ2-1; 7 bases map to TRBD1. CDR3 length: 16 residues. J was trimmed by 0 bases and V by 11 bases; bases with no gene match: 13. Germline V gives CDR1 MDHEN, CDR2 SYDVKM. CDR3 sequence (DNA): TGTGCCTCTAGGGTGCTCAGGGGGAGCTCCTACAATGAGCAGTTCTTC. Translated: CASRVLRGSSYNEQFF.

The sample holds one count of this clone. The J gene is TRBJ2-6, the V gene TRBV9; 8 nucleotides line up with TRBD1. Germline V lookup: CDR1 SGDLS, CDR2 YYNGEE. With V trimmed by 3 bases and J by 0 bases, 5 bases remained unmatched. This CDR3 region has 17 residues. The CDR3 spells CASSGGQARSGANVLTF. In DNA form, the CDR3 reads TGTGCCAGCAGCGGGGGACAGGCTCGCTCTGGGGCCAACGTCCTGACTTTC.

Here the CDR3 reads CASSYSRVEGNTEAFF. The CDR3 bases are TGTGCCAGCAGTTACTCGCGGGTCGAGGGGAACACTGAAGCTTTCTTT. This chain links TRBV6-5 with TRBJ1-1; D is undetermined. Germline CDR1 MNHEY, CDR2 SVGAGI. With 0 bases removed from V and 1 base from J, the gap between germline ends came to 12 bases. The CDR3 runs 16 residues.

V and J are TRBV19 and TRBJ1-1; D is possibly TRBD1 (6 bases). V was shortened by 5 bases and J by 1 base, with 11 bases between the two germline ends. Germline V gene lookup returns CDR1 LNHDA and CDR2 SQIVND (reference sequence). The CDR3 covers 14 residues. Here the CDR3 DNA reads TGTGCCAGTAGTTCGGGACATTCGAACACTGAAGCTTTCTTT. Encoded protein: CASSSGHSNTEAFF.

CDR3 in amino acids: CASSLERGETYNEQFF. DNA of the CDR3: TGTGCCAGCAGCTTGGAACGGGGTGAAACCTACAATGAGCAGTTCTTC. V gene TRBV5-6 combines with J gene TRBJ2-1; D is perhaps TRBD2 (5 bases). The V end lost 0 bases, the J end lost 2 bases, and 12 bases lay between the germline ends. This CDR3 contains 16 residues. Germline V CDR1 and CDR2: SGHDT, YYEEEE.

This clone was detected only a few times. The chain combines TRBV15 with TRBJ1-1; possibly TRBD1 for D (5 bases). The CDR3 loop spans 14 amino acids. Per germline, CDR1 LNHNV and CDR2 YYDKDF (reference sequence). V was cut by 2 bases and J by 2 bases, with 9 bases left in between. DNA of the CDR3: TGTGCCACCAGCAGAACGAGGGGCAACACTGAAGCTTTCTTT. It translates to CATSRTRGNTEAFF. Complete variable domain (other parts from reference TRBV15 and TRBJ1-1): DAMVIQNPRYQVTQFGKPVTLSCSQTLNHNVMYWYQQKSSQAPKLLFHYYDKDFNNEADTPDNFQSRRPNTSFCFLDIRSPGLGDTAMYLCATSRTRGNTEAFFGQGTRLTVV.

The rearrangement uses TRBV18 and TRBJ2-7, with D perhaps matching TRBD2 (6 bases). Germline V gives CDR1 KGHSH, CDR2 LQKENI. The CDR3 has 16 residues. Between the trimmed V and J ends, which lost 2 bases and 7 bases, there was a span of 21 bases. The CDR3 sequence is CASSPFRLAETREQYF. Written as DNA, the CDR3 is TGTGCCAGCTCACCATTTCGGTTAGCGGAGACGCGGGAGCAGTACTTC.

The J gene is TRBJ2-1, the V gene TRBV5-5; 9 bases align to TRBD1. The CDR3 has 15 residues. Trimming cost V 5 bases and J 0 bases; bases outside gene matches: 3. Germline V gene sequence: CDR1 SGHKS, CDR2 YYEKEE (reference sequence). This CDR3 reads CASRGQGSSYNEQFF. CDR3 DNA sequence: TGTGCCAGCAGAGGACAGGGGAGCTCCTACAATGAGCAGTTCTTC.